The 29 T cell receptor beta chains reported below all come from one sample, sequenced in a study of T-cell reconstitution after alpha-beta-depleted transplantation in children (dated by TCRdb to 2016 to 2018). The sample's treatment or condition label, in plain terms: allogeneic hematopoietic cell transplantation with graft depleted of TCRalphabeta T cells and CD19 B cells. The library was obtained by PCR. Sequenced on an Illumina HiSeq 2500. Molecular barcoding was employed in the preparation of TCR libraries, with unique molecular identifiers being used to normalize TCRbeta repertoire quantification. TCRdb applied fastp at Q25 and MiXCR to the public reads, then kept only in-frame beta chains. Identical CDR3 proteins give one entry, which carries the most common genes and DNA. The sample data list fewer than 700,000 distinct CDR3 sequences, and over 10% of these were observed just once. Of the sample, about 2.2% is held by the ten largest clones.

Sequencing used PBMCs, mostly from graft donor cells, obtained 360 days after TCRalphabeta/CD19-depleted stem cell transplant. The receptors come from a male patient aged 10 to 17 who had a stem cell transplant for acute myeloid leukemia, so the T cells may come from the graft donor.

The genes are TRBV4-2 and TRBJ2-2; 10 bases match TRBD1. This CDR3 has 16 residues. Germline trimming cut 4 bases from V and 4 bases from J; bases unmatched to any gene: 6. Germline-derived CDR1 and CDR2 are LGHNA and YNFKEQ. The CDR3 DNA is TGTGCCAGCAGCCTCCGAGACAGGGGGCCCACCGGGGAGCTGTTTTTT. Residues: CASSLRDRGPTGELFF.

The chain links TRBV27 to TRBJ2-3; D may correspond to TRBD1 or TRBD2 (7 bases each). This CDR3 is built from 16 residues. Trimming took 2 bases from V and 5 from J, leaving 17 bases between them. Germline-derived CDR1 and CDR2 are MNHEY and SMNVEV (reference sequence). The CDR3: CASSLHQGGAGDTQYF. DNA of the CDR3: TGTGCCAGCAGTTTACATCAGGGGGGGGCTGGAGATACGCAGTATTTT.

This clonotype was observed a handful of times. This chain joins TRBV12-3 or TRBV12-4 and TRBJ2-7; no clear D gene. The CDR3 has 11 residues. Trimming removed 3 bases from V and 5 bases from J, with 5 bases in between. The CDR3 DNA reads TGTGCCAGCAGTTTCCAGAACGAGCAGTACTTC. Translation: CASSFQNEQYF.

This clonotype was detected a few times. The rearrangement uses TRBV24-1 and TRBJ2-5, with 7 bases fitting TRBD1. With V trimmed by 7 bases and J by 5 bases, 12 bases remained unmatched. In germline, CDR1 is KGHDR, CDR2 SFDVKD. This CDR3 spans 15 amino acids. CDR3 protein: CATSVPGQAQETQYF. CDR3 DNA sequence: TGTGCCACCAGCGTTCCAGGACAGGCCCAGGAGACCCAGTACTTC.

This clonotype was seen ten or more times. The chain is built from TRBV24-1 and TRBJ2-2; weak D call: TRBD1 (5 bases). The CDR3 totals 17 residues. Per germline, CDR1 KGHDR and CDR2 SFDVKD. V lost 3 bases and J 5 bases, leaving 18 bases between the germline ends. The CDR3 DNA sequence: TGTGCCACCAGTGATGCTGGCTTAATCAAGGGGACCGGGGAGCTGTTTTTT. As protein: CATSDAGLIKGTGELFF.

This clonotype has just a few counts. CDR3 coding DNA: TGTGCCACCAGTGACGGAAAACAGGGGAACCCCCAGGGGGCCAACGTCCTGACTTTC. It specifies CATSDGKQGNPQGANVLTF. The chain employs TRBV24-1 and TRBJ2-6; 7 positions match TRBD1. Germline values: CDR1 KGHDR, CDR2 SFDVKD. The trim removed 4 bases at V and 4 bases at J, leaving 15 bases unmatched. This CDR3 has 19 amino acids.

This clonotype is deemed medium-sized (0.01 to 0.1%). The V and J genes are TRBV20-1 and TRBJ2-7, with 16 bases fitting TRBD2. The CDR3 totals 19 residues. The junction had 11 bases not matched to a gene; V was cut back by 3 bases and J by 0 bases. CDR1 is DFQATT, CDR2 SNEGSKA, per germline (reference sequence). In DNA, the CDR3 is TGCAGTGCTAGTGATGGGACTAGCGGGAGGGCCTCAATCTCCTACGAGCAGTACTTC. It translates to CSASDGTSGRASISYEQYF.

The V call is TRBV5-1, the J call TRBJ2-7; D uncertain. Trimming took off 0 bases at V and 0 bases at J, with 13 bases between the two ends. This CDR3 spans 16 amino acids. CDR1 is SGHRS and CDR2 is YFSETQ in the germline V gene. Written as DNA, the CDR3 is TGCGCCAGCAGCTTGGCTGGGTTTATAAACTCCTACGAGCAGTACTTC. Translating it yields CASSLAGFINSYEQYF.

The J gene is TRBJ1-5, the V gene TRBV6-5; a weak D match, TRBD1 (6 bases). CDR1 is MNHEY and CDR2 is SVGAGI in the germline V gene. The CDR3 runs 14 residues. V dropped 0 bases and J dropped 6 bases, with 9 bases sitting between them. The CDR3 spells CASSYSRGGQPQHF. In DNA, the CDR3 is TGTGCCAGCAGTTACTCCAGGGGAGGTCAGCCCCAGCATTTT.

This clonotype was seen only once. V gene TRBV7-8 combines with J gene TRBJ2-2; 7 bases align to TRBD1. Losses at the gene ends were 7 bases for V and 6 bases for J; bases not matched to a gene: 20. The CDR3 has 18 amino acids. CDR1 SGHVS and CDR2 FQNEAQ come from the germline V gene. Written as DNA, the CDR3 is TGTGCCAGCATAGAAGGCATTTGGACAGGCTTTTTAGCCGGGGAGCTGTTTTTT. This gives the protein CASIEGIWTGFLAGELFF.

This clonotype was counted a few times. Here the CDR3 DNA reads TGCAGTGTTCCCCGGTTGATACTGAATGAGCAGTTCTTC. This encodes CSVPRLILNEQFF. The chain uses TRBV20-1 and TRBJ2-1; no firm D call. The CDR3 is 13 residues long. V dropped 7 bases and J dropped 7 bases, with 17 bases sitting between them. The germline V gene encodes CDR1 DFQATT and CDR2 SNEGSKA (reference sequence).

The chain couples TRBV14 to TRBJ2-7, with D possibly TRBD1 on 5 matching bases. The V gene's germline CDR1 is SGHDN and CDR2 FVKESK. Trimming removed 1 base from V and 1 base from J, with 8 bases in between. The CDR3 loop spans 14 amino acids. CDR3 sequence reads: CASSQVKGSYEQYF. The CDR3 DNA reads TGTGCCAGCAGCCAAGTGAAGGGGTCCTACGAGCAGTACTTC.

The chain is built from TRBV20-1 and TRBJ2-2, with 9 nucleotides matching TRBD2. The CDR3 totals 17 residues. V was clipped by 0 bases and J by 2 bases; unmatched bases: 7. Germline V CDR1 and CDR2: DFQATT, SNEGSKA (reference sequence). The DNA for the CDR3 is TGCAGTGCTAGAGAGCTAGCTAGCGGGATAAACACCGGGGAGCTGTTTTTT. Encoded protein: CSARELASGINTGELFF.

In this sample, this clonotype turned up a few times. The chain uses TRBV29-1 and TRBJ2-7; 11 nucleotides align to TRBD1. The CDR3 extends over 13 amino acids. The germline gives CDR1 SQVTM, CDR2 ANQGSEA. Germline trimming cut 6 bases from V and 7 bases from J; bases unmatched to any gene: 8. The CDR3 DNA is TGCAGCGTGAGGACAGGGGGCTCGTGGGAGCAGTACTTC. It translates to CSVRTGGSWEQYF.

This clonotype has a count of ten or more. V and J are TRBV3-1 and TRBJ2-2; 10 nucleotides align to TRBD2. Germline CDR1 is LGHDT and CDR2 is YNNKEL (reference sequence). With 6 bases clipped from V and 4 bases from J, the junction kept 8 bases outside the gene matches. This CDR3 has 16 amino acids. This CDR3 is CASSLSGGLGTGELFF. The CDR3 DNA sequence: TGTGCCAGCAGTCTTAGCGGGGGGCTGGGCACCGGGGAGCTGTTTTTT.

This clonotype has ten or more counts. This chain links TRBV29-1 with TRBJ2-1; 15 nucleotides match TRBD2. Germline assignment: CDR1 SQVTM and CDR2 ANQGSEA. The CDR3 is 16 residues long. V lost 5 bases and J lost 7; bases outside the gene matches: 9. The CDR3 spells CSVLGLAGGPRNEQFF. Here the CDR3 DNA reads TGCAGCGTTCTCGGACTAGCGGGAGGGCCCCGTAATGAGCAGTTCTTC.

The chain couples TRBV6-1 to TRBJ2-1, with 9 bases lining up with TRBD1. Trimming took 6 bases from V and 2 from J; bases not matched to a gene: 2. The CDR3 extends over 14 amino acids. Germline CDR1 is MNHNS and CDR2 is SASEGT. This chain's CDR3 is CASRGTGTYNEQFF. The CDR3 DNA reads TGTGCCAGCAGAGGGACAGGGACCTACAATGAGCAGTTCTTC.

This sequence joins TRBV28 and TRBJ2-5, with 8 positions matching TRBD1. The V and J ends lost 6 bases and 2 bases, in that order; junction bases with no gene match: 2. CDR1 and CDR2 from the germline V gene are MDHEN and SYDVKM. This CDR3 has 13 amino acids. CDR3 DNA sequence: TGTGCCAGCAGGCGACAGGGGCAAGAGACCCAGTACTTC. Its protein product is CASRRQGQETQYF.

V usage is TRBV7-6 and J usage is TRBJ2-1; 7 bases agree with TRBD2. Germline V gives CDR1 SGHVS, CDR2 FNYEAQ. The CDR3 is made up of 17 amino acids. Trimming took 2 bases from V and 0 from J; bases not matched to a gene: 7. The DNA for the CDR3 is TGTGCCAGCAGCTTAAGGGCTAGCGGTCGCTCCTACAATGAGCAGTTCTTC. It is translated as CASSLRASGRSYNEQFF.

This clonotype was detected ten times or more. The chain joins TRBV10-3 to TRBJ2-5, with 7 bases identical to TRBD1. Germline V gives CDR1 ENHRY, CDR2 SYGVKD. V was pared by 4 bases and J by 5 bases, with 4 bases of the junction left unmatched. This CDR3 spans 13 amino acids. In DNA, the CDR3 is TGTGCCATCAGTGGACAGGGCGGCGAGACCCAGTACTTC. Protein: CAISGQGGETQYF.

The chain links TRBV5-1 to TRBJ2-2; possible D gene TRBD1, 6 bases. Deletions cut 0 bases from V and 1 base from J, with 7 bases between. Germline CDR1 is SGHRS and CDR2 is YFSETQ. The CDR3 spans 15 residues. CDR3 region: CASSLDRVNTGELFF. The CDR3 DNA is TGCGCCAGCAGCTTGGACAGGGTGAACACCGGGGAGCTGTTTTTT. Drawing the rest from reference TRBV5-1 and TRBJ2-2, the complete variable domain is KAGVTQTPRYLIKTRGQQVTLSCSPISGHRSVSWYQQTPGQGLQFLFEYFSETQRNKGNFPGRFSGRQFSNSRSEMNVSTLELGDSALYLCASSLDRVNTGELFFGEGSRLTVL.

The CDR3: CAWSSGGGARGNTIYF. In DNA form, the CDR3 reads TGTGCCTGGAGTAGCGGGGGCGGGGCGCGCGGAAACACCATATATTTT. The chain couples TRBV30 to TRBJ1-3, with D possibly TRBD1 on 6 matching bases. CDR3 length: 16 amino acids. Germline lookup yields CDR1 GTSNPN and CDR2 SVGIG (reference sequence). The V and J ends lost 2 bases and 4 bases respectively, with 18 bases between them.

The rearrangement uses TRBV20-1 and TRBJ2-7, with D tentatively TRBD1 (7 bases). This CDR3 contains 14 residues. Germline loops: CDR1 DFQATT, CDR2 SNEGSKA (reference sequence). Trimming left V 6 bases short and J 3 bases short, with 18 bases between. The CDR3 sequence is CSAAVGQGGYEQYF. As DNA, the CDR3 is TGCAGTGCAGCGGTGGGGCAGGGGGGCTACGAGCAGTACTTC.

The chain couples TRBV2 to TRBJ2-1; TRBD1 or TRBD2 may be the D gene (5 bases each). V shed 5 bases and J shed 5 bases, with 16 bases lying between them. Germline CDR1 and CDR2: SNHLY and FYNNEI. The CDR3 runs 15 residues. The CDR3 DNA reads TGTGCCAGCAGTCCCCGGGACCCGAAGGACAATGAGCAGTTCTTC. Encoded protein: CASSPRDPKDNEQFF.

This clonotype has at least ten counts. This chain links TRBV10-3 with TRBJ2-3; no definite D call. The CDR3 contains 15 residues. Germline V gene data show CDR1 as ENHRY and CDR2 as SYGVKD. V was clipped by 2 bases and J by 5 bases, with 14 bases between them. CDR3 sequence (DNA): TGTGCCATCAGTGAGGGTGAGTCCCCTCAAGATACGCAGTATTTT. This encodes CAISEGESPQDTQYF.

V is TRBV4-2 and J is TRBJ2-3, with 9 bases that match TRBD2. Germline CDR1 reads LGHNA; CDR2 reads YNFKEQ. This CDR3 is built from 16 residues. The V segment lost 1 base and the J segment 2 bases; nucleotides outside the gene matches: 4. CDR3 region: CASSQALAGITDTQYF. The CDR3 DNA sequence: TGTGCCAGCAGCCAAGCCCTAGCGGGGATCACAGATACGCAGTATTTT.

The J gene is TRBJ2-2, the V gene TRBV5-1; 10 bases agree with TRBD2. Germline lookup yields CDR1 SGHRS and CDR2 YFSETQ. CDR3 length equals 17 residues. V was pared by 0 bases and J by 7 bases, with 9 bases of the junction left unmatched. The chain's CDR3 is CASSLGPSGSMFGELFF. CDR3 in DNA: TGCGCCAGCAGCTTGGGCCCTAGCGGGAGTATGTTCGGGGAGCTGTTTTTT.

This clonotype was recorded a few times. CDR3 DNA sequence: TGTGCCAGCAGTTTAAACCCGGGGGTGAACACTGAAGCTTTCTTT. Protein sequence: CASSLNPGVNTEAFF. The chain has TRBV27 and TRBJ1-1; possibly TRBD1 for D (5 bases). V was pared by 2 bases and J by 0 bases, with 10 bases between. The CDR3 extends over 15 amino acids. Germline V gene sequence: CDR1 MNHEY, CDR2 SMNVEV (reference sequence).

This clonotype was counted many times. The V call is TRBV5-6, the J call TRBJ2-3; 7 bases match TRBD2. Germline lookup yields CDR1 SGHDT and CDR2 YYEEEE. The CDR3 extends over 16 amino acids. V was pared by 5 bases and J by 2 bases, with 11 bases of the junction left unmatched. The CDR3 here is CASRMAGVFLTDTQYF. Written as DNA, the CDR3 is TGTGCCAGCAGGATGGCGGGAGTGTTCCTCACAGATACGCAGTATTTT.